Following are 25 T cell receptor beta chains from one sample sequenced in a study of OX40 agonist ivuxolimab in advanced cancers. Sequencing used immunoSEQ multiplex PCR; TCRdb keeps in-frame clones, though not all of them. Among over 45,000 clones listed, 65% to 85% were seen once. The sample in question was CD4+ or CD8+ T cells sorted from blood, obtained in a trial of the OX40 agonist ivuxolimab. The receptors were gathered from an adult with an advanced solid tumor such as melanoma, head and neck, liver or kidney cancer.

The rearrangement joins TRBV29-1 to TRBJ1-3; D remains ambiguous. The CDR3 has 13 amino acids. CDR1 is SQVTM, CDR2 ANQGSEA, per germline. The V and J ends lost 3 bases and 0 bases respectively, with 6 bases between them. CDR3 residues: CSVELLSGNTIYF. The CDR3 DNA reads TGCAGCGTTGAGCTTCTCTCTGGAAACACCATATATTTT.

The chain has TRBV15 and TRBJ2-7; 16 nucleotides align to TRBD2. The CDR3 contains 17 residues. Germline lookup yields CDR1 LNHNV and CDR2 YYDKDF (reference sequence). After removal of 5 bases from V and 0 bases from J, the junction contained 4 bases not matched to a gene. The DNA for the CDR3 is TGTGCCACCAGCGTGGGACTAGCGGGGGGGAGCTCCTACGAGCAGTACTTC. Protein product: CATSVGLAGGSSYEQYF.

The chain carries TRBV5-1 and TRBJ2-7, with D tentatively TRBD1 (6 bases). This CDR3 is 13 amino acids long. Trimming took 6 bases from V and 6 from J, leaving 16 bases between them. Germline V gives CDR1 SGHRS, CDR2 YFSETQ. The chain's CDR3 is CASKRQDDPEQYF. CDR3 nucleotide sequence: TGCGCCAGCAAGAGACAGGATGACCCCGAGCAGTACTTC.

The DNA for the CDR3 is TGTGCCATTCAGCCCCTAGCGGGGGTCAGGGAGACCCAGTACTTC. The encoded protein is CAIQPLAGVRETQYF. J is TRBJ2-5 and V is TRBV6-1; 10 bases match TRBD2. The CDR3 runs 15 residues. With 10 bases clipped from V and 5 bases from J, the junction kept 13 bases outside the gene matches. Germline lookup yields CDR1 MNHNS and CDR2 SASEGT.

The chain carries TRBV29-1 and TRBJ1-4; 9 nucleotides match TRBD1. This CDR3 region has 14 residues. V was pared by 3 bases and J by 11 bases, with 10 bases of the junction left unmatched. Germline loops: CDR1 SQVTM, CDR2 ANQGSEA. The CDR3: CSVEGQGRDAKLFF. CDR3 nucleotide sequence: TGCAGCGTTGAGGGACAGGGAAGGGACGCGAAACTGTTTTTT.

The CDR3 DNA is TGTGCCATCAGGTACAGGGAAGTAAACACTGAAGCTTTCTTT. Its protein product is CAIRYREVNTEAFF. J is TRBJ1-1 and V is TRBV10-3; a possible D gene is TRBD1 (6 bases). The CDR3 loop spans 14 amino acids. V gave up 6 bases and J gave up 2 bases, with 13 bases separating them. In germline, CDR1 is ENHRY, CDR2 SYGVKD.

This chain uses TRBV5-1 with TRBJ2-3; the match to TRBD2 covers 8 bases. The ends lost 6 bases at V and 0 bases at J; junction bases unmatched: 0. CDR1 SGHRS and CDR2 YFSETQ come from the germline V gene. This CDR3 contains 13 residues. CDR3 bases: TGCGCCAGCATAGCGGGGAGCACAGATACGCAGTATTTT. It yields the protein CASIAGSTDTQYF.

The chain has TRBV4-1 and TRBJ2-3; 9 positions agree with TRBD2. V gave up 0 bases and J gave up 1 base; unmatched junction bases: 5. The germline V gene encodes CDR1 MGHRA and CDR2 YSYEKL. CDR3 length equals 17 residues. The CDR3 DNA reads TGCGCCAGCAGCCAAGAAGCTGCTAGCGGGGGCACAGATACGCAGTATTTT. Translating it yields CASSQEAASGGTDTQYF.

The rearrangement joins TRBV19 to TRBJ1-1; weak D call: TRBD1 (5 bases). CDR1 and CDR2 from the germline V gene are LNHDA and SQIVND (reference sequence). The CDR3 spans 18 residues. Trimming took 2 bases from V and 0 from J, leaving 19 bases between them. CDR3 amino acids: CASSILRDSTGLNTEAFF. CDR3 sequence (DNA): TGTGCCAGTAGTATATTGCGGGACTCAACAGGTTTGAACACTGAAGCTTTCTTT.

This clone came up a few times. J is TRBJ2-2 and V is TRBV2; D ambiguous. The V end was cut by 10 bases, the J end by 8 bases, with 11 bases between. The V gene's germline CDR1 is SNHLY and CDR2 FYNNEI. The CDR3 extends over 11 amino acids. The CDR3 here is CATLPGGELFF. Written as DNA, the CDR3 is TGTGCCACCCTCCCCGGGGGGGAGCTGTTTTTT.

The CDR3 spells CASSLDGATGNTIYF. CDR3 DNA: TGCGCCAGCAGCTTGGACGGCGCAACTGGAAACACCATATATTTT. The rearrangement uses TRBV5-1 and TRBJ1-3; no clear D gene. Trimming removed 0 bases from V and 2 bases from J, with 9 bases in between. Germline CDR1 SGHRS, CDR2 YFSETQ. The CDR3 extends over 15 amino acids.

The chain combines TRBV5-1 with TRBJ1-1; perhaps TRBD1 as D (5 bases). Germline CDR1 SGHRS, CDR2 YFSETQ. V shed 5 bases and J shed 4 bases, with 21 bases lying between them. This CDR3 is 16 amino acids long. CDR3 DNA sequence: TGCGCCAGCAGTCTTATTGGCCCAGGGTCGAGCACTGAAGCTTTCTTT. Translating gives CASSLIGPGSSTEAFF.

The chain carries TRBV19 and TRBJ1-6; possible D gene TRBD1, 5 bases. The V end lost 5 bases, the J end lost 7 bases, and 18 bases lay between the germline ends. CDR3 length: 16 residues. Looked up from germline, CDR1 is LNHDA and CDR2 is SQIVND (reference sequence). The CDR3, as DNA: TGTGCCAGTAGTCCCCAGCGGGGGAACCCAAATTCACCCCTCCACTTT. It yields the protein CASSPQRGNPNSPLHF.

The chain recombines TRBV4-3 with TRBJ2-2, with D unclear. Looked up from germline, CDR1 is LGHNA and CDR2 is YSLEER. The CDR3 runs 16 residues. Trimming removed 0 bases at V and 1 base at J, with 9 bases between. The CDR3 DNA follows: TGCGCCAGCAGCCAAGATATAGGTGGGAACACCGGGGAGCTGTTTTTT. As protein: CASSQDIGGNTGELFF.

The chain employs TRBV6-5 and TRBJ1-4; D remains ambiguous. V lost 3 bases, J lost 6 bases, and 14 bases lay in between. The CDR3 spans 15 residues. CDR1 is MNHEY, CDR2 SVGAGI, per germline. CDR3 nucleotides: TGTGCCAGCAGTTATTCATCCGGGGTGGATGAAAAACTGTTTTTT. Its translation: CASSYSSGVDEKLFF.

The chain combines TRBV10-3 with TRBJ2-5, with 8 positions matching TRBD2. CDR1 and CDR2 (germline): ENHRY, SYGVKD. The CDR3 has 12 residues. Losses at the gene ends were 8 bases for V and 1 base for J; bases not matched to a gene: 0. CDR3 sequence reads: CAIGTSQETQYF. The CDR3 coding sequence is TGTGCCATCGGGACTAGCCAAGAGACCCAGTACTTC.

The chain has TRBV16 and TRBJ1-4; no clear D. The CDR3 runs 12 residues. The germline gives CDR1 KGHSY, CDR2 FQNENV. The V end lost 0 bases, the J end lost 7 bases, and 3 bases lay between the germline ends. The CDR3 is CASSQSREKLFF. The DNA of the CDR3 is TGTGCCAGCAGCCAATCGCGTGAAAAACTGTTTTTT.

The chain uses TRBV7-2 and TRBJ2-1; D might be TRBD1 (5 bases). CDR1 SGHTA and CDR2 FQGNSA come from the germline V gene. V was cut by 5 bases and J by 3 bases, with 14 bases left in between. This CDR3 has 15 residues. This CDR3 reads CASSVRVFGYNEQFF. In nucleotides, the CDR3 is TGTGCCAGCAGCGTCAGGGTTTTCGGCTACAATGAGCAGTTCTTC.

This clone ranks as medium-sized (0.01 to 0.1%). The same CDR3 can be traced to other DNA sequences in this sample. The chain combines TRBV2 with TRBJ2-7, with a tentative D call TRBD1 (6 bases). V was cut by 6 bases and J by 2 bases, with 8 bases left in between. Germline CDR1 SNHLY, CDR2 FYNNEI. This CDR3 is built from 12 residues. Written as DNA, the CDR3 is TGTGCCAGCAGGGGGGCCGCCTACGAGCAGTACTTC. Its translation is CASRGAAYEQYF.

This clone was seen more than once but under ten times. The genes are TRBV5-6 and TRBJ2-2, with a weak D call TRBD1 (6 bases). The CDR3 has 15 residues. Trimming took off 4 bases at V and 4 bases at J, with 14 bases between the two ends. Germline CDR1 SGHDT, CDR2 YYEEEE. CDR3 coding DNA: TGTGCCAGCAGCGGACCAAACAGGGTCACCGGGGAGCTGTTTTTT. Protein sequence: CASSGPNRVTGELFF.

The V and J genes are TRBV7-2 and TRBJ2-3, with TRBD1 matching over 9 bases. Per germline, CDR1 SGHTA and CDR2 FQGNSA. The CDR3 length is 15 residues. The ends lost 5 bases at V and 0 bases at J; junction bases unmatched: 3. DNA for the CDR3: TGTGCCAGCAGCGGAGGACAGGGGAGCACAGATACGCAGTATTTT. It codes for CASSGGQGSTDTQYF.

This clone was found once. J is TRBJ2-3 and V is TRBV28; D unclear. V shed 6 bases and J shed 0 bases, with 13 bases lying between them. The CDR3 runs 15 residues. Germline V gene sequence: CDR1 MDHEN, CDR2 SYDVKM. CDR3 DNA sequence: TGTGCCAGCAGCCTCCCTGGTATTAGCACAGATACGCAGTATTTT. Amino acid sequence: CASSLPGISTDTQYF.

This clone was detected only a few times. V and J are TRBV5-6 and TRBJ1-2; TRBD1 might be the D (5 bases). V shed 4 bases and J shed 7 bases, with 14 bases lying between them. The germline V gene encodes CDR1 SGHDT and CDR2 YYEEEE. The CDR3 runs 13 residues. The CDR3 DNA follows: TGTGCCAGCAGCCCTCAGGGAAGGGGTGGCTACACCTTC. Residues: CASSPQGRGGYTF.

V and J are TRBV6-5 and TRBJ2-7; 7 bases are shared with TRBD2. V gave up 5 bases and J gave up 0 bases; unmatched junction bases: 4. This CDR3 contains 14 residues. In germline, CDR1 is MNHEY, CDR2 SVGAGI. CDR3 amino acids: CASSTRTSSYEQYF. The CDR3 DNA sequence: TGTGCCAGCAGTACCCGGACTAGCTCCTACGAGCAGTACTTC.

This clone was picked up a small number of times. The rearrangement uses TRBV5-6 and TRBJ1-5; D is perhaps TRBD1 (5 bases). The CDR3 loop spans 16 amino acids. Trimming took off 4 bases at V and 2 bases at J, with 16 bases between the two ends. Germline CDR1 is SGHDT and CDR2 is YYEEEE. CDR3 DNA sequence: TGTGCCAGCAGCCACGGAGACAGTAGGGGCAATCAGCCCCAGCATTTT. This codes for CASSHGDSRGNQPQHF. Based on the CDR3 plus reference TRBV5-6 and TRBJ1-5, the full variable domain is DAGVTQSPTHLIKTRGQQVTLRCSPKSGHDTVSWYQQALGQGPQFIFQYYEEEERQRGNFPDRFSGHQFPNYSSELNVNALLLGDSALYLCASSHGDSRGNQPQHFGDGTRLSIL.